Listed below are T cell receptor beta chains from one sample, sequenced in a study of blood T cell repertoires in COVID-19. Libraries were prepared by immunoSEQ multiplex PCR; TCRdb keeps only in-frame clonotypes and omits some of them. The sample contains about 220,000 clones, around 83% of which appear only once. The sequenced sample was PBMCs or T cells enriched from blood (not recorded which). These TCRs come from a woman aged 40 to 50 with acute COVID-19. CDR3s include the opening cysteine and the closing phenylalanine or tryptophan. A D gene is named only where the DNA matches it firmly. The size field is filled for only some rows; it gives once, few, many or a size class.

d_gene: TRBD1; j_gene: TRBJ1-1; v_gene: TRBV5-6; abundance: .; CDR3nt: TGTGCCAGCAGCTGGGGACGGACAGGGGGAACTGAAGCTTTCTTT; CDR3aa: CASSWGRTGGTEAFF
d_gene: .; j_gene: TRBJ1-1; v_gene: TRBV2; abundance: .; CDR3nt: TGTGCCAGCACCGCTGGGGGGACCACTGAAGCTTTCTTT; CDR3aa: CASTAGGTTEAFF
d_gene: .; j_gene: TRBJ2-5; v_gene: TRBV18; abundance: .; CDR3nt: TGTGCCAGCTCACCACGCGGAGGACGGGAAGAGACCCAGTACTTC; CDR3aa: CASSPRGGREETQYF
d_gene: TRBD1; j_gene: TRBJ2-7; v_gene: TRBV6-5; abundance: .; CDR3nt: TGTGCCAGCACTGCGGGCAGGCAGGGGGCCGCGCAGTACTTC; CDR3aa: CASTAGRQGAAQYF
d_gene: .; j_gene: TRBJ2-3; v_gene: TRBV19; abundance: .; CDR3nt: TGTGCCAGTAGTTCTAGAGAAGGGGTTCGAGGCACAGATACGCAGTATTTT; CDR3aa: CASSSREGVRGTDTQYF
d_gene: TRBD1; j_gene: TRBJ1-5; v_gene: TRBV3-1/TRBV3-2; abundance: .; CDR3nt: TGTGCCAGCAGCCATGGAACCCAGGGACAGCAGCCCCAGCATTTT; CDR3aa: CASSHGTQGQQPQHF
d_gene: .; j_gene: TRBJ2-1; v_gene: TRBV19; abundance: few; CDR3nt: TGTGCCAGTAGTATCCCCCTAGCCCTAACCTACAATGAGCAGTTCTTC; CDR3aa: CASSIPLALTYNEQFF
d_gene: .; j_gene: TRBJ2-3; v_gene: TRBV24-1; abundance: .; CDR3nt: TGTGCCACCAGTGATCCTGGACGGGGGACAGATACGCAGTATTTT; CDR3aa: CATSDPGRGTDTQYF
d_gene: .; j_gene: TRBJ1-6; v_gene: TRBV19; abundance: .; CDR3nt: TGTGCCAGTAGTATTTATGATAATTCACCCCTCCACTTT; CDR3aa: CASSIYDNSPLHF
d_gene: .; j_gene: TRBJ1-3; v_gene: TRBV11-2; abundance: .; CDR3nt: TGTGCCAGCAGCCGACGACAGGCTGGAAACACCATATATTTT; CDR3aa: CASSRRQAGNTIYF
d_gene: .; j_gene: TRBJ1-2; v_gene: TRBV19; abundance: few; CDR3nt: TGTGCCAGTAGTAGACAGGACGGAGGACCCTATGGCTACACCTTC; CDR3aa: CASSRQDGGPYGYTF
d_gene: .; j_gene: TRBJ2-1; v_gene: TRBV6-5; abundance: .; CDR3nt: TGTGCCAGCAACCAGTATTCCTACAATGAGCAGTTCTTC; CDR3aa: CASNQYSYNEQFF
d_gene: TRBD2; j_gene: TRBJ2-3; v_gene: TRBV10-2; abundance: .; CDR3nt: TGCGCCAGCCGTGAGCGGGGGGACAAGTATACGCAGTATTTT; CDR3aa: CASRERGDKYTQYF
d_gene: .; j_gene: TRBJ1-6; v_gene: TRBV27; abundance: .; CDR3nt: TGTGCCAGCAGCAGCTCCTATAATTCACCCCTCCACTTT; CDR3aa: CASSSSYNSPLHF
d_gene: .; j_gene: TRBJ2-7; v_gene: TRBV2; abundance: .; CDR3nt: TGTGCCAGCTCCCCCCGAAGCGCCTCTCGCGAGCAGTACTTC; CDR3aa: CASSPRSASREQYF
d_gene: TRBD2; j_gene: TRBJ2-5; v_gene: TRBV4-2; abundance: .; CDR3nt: TGTGCCAGCAGCCCATCCCCGACTAGCGGAGGAGGTCAGACCCAGTACTTC; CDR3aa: CASSPSPTSGGGQTQYF
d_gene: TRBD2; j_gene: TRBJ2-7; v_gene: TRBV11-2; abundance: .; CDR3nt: TGTGCCAGCAGCTTAGCCCAATGGGGACTAGCGGGATCCTACGAGCAGTACTTC; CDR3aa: CASSLAQWGLAGSYEQYF
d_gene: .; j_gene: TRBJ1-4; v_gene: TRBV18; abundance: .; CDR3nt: TGTGCCAGCTCACCAAATACAGGAGGGTCTAATGAAAAACTGTTTTTT; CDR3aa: CASSPNTGGSNEKLFF
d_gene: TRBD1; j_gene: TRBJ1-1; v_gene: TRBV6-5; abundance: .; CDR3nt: TGTGCCAGCATCCCTCTGGGGCGGGACAGGGCTGAAGCTTTCTTT; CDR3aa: CASIPLGRDRAEAFF
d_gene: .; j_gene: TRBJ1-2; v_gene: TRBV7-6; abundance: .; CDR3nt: TGTGCCAGCAGCTTAGAGGCTGAGAGGGAAGGCTACACCTTC; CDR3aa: CASSLEAEREGYTF
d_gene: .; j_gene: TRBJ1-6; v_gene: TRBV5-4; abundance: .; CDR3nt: TGTGCCAGCAGCGCCGGACAGACATATAATTCACCCCTCCACTTT; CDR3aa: CASSAGQTYNSPLHF
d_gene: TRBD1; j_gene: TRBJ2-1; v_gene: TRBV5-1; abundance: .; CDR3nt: TGCGCCGGCTGGACAGGGGGCTACCGAAGCTCCTACAATGAGCAGTTCTTC; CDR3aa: CAGWTGGYRSSYNEQFF
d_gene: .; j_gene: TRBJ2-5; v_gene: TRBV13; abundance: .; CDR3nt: TGTGCCAGCAGCCCTCCAGGGGTTGCAGAGACCCAGTACTTC; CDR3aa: CASSPPGVAETQYF
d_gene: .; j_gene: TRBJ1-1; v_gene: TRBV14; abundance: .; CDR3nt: TGTGCCAGCAGCCGGGGGCAGCCGAACACTGAAGCTTTCTTT; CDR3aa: CASSRGQPNTEAFF
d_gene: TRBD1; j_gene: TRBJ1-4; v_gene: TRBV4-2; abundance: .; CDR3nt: TGTGCCAGCAGCTTCGGACAGGGGAGGGTTGGTGAAAAACTGTTTTTT; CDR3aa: CASSFGQGRVGEKLFF
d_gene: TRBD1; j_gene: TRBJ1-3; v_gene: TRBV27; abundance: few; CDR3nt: TGTGCCAGCAGTTTGGGACAGGGGAACACCATATATTTT; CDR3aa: CASSLGQGNTIYF
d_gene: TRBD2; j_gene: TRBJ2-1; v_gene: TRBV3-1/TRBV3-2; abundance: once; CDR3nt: TGTGCCAGCAGCCAACCACTAGCGGGAGGGCCTAATGAGCAGTTCTTC; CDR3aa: CASSQPLAGGPNEQFF
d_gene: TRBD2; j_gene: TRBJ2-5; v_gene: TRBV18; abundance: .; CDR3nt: TGTGCCAGCTCAACGGGAGCGGGAGGGGTCCGAGAGACCCAGTACTTC; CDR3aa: CASSTGAGGVRETQYF
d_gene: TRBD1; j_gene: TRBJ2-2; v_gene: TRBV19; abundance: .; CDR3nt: TGTGCCAGCAAGACAGGGGTCAACACCGGGGAGCTGTTTTTT; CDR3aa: CASKTGVNTGELFF
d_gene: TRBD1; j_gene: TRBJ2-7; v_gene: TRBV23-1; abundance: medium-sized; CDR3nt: TGCGCCAGCAGTCAGGACGAGAACAGGGGATGCCCCTACGAGCAGTACTTC; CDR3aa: CASSQDENRGCPYEQYF
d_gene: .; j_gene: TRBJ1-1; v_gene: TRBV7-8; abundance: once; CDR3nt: TGTGCCAGCAGCTTTGCCAGGAACACTGAAGCTTTCTTT; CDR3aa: CASSFARNTEAFF
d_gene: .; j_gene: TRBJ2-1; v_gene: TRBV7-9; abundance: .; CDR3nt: TGTGCCAGCAGTCAGGGCTCCTACAATGAGCAGTTCTTC; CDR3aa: CASSQGSYNEQFF
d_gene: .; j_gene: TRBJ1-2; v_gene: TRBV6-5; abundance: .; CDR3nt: TGTGCCAGCAGTTACTCTGGGTGGTCGGGCTATGGCTACACCTTC; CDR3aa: CASSYSGWSGYGYTF
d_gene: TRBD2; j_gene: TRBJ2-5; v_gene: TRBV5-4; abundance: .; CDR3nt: TGTGCCAGCAGTCGGGAGGGGCAAGAGACCCAGTACTTC; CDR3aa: CASSREGQETQYF
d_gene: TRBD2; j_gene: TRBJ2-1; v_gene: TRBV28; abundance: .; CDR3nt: TGTGCCAGCAACCCGGGACTAGCGGGACCTCTCGACTACAATGAGCAGTTCTTC; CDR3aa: CASNPGLAGPLDYNEQFF
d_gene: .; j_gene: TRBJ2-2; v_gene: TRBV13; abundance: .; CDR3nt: TGTGCCAGCAGCTTAGTGCGGGACCAACCCTTTACGAACACCGGGGAGCTGTTTTTT; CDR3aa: CASSLVRDQPFTNTGELFF
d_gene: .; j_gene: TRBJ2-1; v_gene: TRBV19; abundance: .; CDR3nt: TGTGCCAGTAGCCTCCTCAATGAGCAGTTCTTC; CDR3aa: CASSLLNEQFF
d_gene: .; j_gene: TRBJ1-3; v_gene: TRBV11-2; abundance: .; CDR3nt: TGTGCCAGCAGCTTGGGACTTACCTCTGGAAACACCATATATTTT; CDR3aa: CASSLGLTSGNTIYF
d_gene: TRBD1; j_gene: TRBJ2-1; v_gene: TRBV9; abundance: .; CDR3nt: TGTGCCAGCAGCGTAGACCGGACAGGGGGTATGACTGAGTTCTTC; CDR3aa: CASSVDRTGGMTEFF
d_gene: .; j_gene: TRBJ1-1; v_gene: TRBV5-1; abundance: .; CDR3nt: TGCGCCAGCAGCGCACCAGGGTTGCCGGACACTGAAGCTTTCTTT; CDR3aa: CASSAPGLPDTEAFF
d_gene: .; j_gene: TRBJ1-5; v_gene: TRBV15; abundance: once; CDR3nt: TGTGCCACCAGTAGACAGGATCAGCCCCAGCATTTT; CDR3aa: CATSRQDQPQHF
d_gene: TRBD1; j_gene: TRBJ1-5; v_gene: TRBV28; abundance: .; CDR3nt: TGTGCCAGCAGTTCCACCTCGACAGGGGCTCAGCCCCAGCATTTT; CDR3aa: CASSSTSTGAQPQHF
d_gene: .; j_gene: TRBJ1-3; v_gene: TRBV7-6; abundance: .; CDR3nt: TGTGCCAGCAGTACCCCGAGAGAGAACTCTGGAAACACCATATATTTT; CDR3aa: CASSTPRENSGNTIYF
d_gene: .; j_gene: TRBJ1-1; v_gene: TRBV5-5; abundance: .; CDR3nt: TGTGCCAGCAGCTTTCAGGGGTTGAACACTGAAGCTTTCTTT; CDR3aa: CASSFQGLNTEAFF
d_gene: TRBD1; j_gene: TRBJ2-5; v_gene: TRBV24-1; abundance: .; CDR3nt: TGTGCCACCAGTGATCCAGCCGGGACAGGGACGGAGACCCAGTACTTC; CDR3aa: CATSDPAGTGTETQYF
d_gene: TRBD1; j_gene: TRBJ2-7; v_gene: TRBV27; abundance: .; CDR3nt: TGTGCCAGCAGTCCGAGCGGGACAGGGAGGAGCGAGCAGTACTTC; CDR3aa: CASSPSGTGRSEQYF
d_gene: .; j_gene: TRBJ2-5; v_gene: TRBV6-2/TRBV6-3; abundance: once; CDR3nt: TGTGCCAGCAGTTACTCAGGGGCCACAGGGCTACAAGAGACCCAGTACTTC; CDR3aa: CASSYSGATGLQETQYF
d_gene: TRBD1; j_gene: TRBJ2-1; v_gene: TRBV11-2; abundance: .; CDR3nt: TGTGCCAGCAGCTCGTACCGGGACAGGGTAGGCAATGAGCAGTTCTTC; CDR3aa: CASSSYRDRVGNEQFF
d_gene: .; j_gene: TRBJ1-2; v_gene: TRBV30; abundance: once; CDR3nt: TGTGCCTGGAGTCCTGTTGGGGGGTGGAATGGCTACACCTTC; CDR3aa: CAWSPVGGWNGYTF
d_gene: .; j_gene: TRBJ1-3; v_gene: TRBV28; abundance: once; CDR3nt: TGTGCCAGCCGGGATCCGGCGGATGGAAACACCATATATTTT; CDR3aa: CASRDPADGNTIYF
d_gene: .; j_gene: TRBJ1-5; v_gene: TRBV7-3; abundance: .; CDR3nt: TGTGCCAGCAGCTTAAGGGGAGATCAGCCCCAGCATTTT; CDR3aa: CASSLRGDQPQHF
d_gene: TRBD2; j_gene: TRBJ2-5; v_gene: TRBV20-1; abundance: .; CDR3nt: TGCAGTGCTAGTACGAGCGGGAGAGCTGAGACCCAGTACTTC; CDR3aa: CSASTSGRAETQYF
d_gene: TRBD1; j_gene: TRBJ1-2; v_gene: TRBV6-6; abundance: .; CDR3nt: TGTGCCAGCAGGTACCTCGACAGGGAGGACTATGGCTACACCTTC; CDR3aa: CASRYLDREDYGYTF